Described below is a single T cell receptor (beta chain) sequence and its context. TCRdb itself ran the RT-PCR reads through MiXCR, one entry per CDR3 protein. The repertoire holds hundreds of thousands of distinct CDR3 sequences, with approximately 15% as singletons. Germline loops: CDR1 MNHEY, CDR2 SVGAGI. This CDR3 contains 17 residues. With 4 bases clipped from V and 10 bases from J, the junction kept 16 bases outside the gene matches. The sequence came from a female donor in good health, serving as a healthy control. The rearrangement uses TRBV6-5 and TRBJ2-1, with 10 bases that match TRBD1. The sequencing input was memory CD4+ T cells from blood. CDR3 loop: CASSWGPRDRGTVEQFF. DNA of the CDR3: TGTGCCAGCAGTTGGGGCCCACGGGACAGGGGTACGGTAGAGCAGTTCTTC.